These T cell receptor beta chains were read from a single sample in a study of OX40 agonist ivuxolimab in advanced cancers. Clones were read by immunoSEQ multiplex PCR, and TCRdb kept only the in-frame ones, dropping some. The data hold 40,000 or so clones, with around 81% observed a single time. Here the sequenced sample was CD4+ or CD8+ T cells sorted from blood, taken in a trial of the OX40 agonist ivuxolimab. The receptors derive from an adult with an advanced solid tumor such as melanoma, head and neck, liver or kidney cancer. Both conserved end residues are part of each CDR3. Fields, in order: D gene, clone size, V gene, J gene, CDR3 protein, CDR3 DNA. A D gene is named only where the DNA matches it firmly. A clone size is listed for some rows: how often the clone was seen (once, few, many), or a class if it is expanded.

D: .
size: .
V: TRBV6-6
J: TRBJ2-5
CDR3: CAIKKEGMETQYF
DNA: TGTGCCATCAAAAAGGAGGGCATGGAGACCCAGTACTTC

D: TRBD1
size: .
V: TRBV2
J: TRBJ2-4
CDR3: CASSLGQGGIQYF
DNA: TGTGCCAGCAGTCTCGGACAGGGAGGCATTCAGTACTTC

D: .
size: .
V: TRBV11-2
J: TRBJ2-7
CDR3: CASSLSAGTTYEQYF
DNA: TGTGCCAGCAGCTTATCGGCAGGAACTACCTACGAGCAGTACTTC

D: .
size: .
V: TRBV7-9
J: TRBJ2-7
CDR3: CASSPGQNLMYF
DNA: TGTGCCAGCAGCCCCGGACAGAATCTGATGTACTTC

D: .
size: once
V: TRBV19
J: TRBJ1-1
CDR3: CASNNPGGVKTEAFF
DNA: TGTGCCAGTAATAACCCCGGGGGCGTGAAAACTGAAGCTTTCTTT

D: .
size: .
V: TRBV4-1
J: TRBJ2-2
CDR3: CASHGAGELFF
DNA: TGCGCCAGCCACGGCGCCGGGGAGCTGTTTTTT

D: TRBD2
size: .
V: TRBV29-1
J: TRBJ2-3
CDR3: CSVEGGTRDTQYF
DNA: TGCAGCGTTGAAGGGGGGACTAGGGATACGCAGTATTTT

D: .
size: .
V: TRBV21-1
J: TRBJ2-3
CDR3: CASSKEEAHTQYF
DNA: TGTGCCAGCAGCAAAGAGGAAGCACATACGCAGTATTTT

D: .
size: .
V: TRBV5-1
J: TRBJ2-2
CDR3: CASSPGASFDTGELFF
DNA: TGCGCCAGCAGCCCTGGGGCTAGCTTTGACACCGGGGAGCTGTTTTTT

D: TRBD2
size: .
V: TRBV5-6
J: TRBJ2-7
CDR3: CASSSRSGRGGYEQYF
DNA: TGTGCCAGCAGCTCCCGGTCCGGGCGGGGGGGCTACGAGCAGTACTTC

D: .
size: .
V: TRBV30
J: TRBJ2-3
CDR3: CAWTRGSTDTQYF
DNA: TGTGCCTGGACACGGGGGAGCACAGATACGCAGTATTTT

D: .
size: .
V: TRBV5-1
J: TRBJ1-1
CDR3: CASSAGGGVTEAFF
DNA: TGCGCCAGCAGCGCAGGAGGGGGTGTCACTGAAGCTTTCTTT

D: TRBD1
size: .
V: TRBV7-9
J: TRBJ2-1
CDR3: CASSLGQGLYNEQFF
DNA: TGTGCCAGCAGCCTGGGACAGGGACTCTATAATGAGCAGTTCTTC

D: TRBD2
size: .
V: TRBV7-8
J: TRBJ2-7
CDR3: CASSLIRRSGIKDEQYF
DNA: TGTGCCAGCAGCTTAATCAGGCGTAGCGGGATCAAGGACGAGCAGTACTTC

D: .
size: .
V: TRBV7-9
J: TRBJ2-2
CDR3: CASILRSGPGGELFF
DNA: TGTGCCAGCATCCTTAGATCGGGCCCCGGCGGGGAGCTGTTTTTT

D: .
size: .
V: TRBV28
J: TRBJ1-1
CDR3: CASGLEGGRTEAFF
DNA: TGTGCCAGCGGCCTCGAGGGCGGGCGGACTGAAGCTTTCTTT

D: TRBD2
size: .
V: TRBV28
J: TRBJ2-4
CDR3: CASTAFGTSGSNYIQYF
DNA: TGTGCCAGCACCGCTTTCGGGACTAGCGGGAGTAACTACATTCAGTACTTC

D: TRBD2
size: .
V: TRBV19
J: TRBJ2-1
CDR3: CASKKLAGSDEQFF
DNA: TGTGCCAGTAAAAAACTAGCGGGAAGCGATGAGCAGTTCTTC